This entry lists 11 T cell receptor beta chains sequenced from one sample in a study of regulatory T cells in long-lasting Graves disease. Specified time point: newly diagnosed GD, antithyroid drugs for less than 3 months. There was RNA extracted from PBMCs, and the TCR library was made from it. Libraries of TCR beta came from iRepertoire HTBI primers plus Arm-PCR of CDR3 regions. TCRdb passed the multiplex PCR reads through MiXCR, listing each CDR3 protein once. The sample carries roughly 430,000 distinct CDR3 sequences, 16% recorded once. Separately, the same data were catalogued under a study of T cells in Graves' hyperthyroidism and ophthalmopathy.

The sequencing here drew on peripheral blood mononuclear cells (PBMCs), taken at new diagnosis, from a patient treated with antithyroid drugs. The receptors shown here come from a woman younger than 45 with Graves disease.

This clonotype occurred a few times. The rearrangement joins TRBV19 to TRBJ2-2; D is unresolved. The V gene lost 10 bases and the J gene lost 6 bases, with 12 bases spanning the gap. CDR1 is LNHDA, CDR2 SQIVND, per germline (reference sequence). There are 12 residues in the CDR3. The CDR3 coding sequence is TGTGCCACGGGCAGATCCCCCGGGGAGCTGTTTTTT. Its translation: CATGRSPGELFF. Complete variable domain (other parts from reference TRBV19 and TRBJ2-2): DGGITQSPKYLFRKEGQNVTLSCEQNLNHDAMYWYRQDPGQGLRLIYYSQIVNDFQKGDIAEGYSVSREKKESFPLTVTSAQKNPTAFYLCATGRSPGELFFGEGSRLTVL.

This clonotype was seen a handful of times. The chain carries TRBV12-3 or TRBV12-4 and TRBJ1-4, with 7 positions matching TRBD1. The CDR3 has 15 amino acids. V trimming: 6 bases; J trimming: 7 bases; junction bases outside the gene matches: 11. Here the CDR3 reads CASRAWTGTGEKLFF. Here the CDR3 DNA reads TGTGCCAGCAGAGCCTGGACAGGTACGGGTGAAAAACTGTTTTTT.

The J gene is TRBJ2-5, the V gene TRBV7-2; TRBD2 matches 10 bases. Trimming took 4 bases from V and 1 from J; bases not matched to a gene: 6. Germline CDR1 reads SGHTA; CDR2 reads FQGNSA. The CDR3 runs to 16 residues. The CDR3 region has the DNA TGTGCCAGCAGCTCTGGGTCTAGCGGGAGCCAAGAGACCCAGTACTTC. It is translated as CASSSGSSGSQETQYF.

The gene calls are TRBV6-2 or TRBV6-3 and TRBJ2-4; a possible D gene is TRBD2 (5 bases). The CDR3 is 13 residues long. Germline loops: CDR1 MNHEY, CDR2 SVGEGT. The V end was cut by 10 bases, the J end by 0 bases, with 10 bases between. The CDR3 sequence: CATGGLAKNIQYF. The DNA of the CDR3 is TGTGCCACTGGAGGTCTAGCCAAAAACATTCAGTACTTC.

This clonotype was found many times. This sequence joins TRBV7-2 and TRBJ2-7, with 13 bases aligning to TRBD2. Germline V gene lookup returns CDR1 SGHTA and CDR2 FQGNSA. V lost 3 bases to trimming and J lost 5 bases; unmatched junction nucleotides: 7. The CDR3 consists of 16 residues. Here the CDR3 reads CASSFGTSGTGDEQYF. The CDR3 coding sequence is TGTGCCAGCAGCTTTGGGACTAGCGGGACGGGGGACGAGCAGTACTTC.

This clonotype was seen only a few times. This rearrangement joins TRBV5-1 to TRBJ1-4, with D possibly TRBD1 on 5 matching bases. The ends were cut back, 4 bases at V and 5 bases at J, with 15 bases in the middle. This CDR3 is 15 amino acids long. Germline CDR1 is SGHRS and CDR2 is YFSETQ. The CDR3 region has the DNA TGCGCCAGCAGCGGGACCGGGGAGACCAATGAAAAACTGTTTTTT. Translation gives CASSGTGETNEKLFF.

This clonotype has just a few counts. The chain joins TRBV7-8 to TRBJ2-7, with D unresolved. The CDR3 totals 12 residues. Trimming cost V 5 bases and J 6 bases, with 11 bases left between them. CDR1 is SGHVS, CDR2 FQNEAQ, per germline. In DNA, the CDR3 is TGTGCCAGCAGCCCAAGGCACGGCGAGCAGTACTTC. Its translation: CASSPRHGEQYF.

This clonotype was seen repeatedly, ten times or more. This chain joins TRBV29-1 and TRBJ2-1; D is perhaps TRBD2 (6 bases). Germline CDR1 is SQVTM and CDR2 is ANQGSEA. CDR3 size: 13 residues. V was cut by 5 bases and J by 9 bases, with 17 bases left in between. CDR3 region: CSVPTTSSGEQFF. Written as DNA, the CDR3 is TGCAGCGTTCCTACCACTAGCTCCGGTGAGCAGTTCTTC.

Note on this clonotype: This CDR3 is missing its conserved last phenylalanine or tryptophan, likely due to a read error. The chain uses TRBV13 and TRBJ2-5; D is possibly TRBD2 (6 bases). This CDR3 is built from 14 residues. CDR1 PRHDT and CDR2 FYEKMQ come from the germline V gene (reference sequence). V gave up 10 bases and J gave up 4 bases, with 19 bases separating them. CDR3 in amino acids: CATSRRLVTETQYS. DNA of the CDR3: TGTGCCACTAGCCGGCGACTAGTCACAGAGACCCAGTACTCC.

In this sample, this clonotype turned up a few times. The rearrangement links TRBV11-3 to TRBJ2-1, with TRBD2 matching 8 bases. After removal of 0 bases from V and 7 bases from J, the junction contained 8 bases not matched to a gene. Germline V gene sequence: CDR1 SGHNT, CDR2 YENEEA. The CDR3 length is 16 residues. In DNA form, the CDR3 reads TGTGCCAGCAGCTTAGATCGTCGGGAGGGCCATAATGAGCAGTTCTTC. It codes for CASSLDRREGHNEQFF. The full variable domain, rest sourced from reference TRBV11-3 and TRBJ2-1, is EAGVVQSPRYKIIEKKQPVAFWCNPISGHNTLYWYLQNLGQGPELLIRYENEEAVDDSQLPKDRFSAERLKGVDSTLKIQPAELGDSAVYLCASSLDRREGHNEQFFGPGTRLTVL.

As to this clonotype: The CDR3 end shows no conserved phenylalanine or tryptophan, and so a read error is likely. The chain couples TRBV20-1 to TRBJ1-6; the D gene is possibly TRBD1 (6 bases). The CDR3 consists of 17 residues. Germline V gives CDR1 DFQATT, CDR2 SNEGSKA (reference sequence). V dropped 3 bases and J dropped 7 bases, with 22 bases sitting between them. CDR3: CSARSPDGQNINSPLHL. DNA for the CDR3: TGCAGTGCTAGGAGCCCAGACGGACAGAATATCAATTCACCCCTCCACCTT.